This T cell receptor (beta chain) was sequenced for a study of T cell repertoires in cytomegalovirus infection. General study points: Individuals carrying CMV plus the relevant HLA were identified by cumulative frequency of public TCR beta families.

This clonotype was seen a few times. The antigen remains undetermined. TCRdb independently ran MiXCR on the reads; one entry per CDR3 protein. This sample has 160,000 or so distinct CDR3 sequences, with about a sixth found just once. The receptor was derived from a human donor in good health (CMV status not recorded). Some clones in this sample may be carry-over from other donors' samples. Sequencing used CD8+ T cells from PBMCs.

DNA for the CDR3: TGCAGTGCAAATGATGTAGAGTATAATTCACCCCTCCACTTT. Translated: CSANDVEYNSPLHF. The J gene is TRBJ1-6, the V gene TRBV20-1; D gene uncertain. Trimming removed 6 bases at V and 4 bases at J, with 13 bases between. This CDR3 spans 14 amino acids. The germline V gene has CDR1 DFQATT and CDR2 SNEGSKA (reference sequence).